A few counts support the clone carrying this TCR beta chain. The data belong to a study of cytomegalovirus exposure and HLA in healthy donors. Measured with immunoSEQ multiplex PCR; TCRdb has only the in-frame clones, and not every one. Of 190,000 or so clones in the sample, more than 65% were seen once. The CDR3 length is 13 residues. From germline, CDR1 is MNHNY and CDR2 SVGAGI (reference sequence). V gave up 2 bases and J gave up 4 bases, with 8 bases separating them. The source is a woman between 18 and 29 years old in good health and CMV-seropositive. The chain couples TRBV6-6 to TRBJ1-2; possibly TRBD1 for D (5 bases). The sequencing input was PBMCs. The CDR3 DNA reads as TGTGCCAGCAGTTACCAGGGTGGCTATGGCTACACCTTC. This codes for CASSYQGGYGYTF.